The 5 T cell receptor beta chains below were found in one sample sequenced in a study of blood T cell repertoires in COVID-19. The table came from immunoSEQ multiplex PCR; TCRdb's copy has only in-frame clones and leaves some out. The data contain about 350,000 clones, about 90% of them singletons. Source material: PBMCs or T cells enriched from blood (not recorded which). Receptors were obtained from a woman in her thirties who had recovered from COVID-19.

The chain is built from TRBV7-9 and TRBJ1-1, with 9 bases that match TRBD1. This CDR3 has 14 residues. J lost 1 base, V lost 7 bases, and 4 bases had no gene match. The germline V gene has CDR1 SEHNR and CDR2 FQNEAQ (reference sequence). The CDR3 loop is CASTATGGNTEAFF. CDR3 DNA: TGTGCCAGCACCGCGACAGGGGGGAACACTGAAGCTTTCTTT.

This clone was picked up one time. The rearrangement links TRBV9 to TRBJ1-4, with 7 bases identical to TRBD1. V lost 2 bases to trimming and J lost 7 bases; unmatched junction nucleotides: 11. The V gene's germline CDR1 is SGDLS and CDR2 YYNGEE. The CDR3 sequence is 16 residues long. The CDR3 DNA reads TGTGCCAGCAGCGTCCGGCCGACAGGGAATGGTGAAAAACTGTTTTTT. It translates to CASSVRPTGNGEKLFF.

This chain uses TRBV5-4 with TRBJ1-2; maybe TRBD1 (6 bases). V lost 4 bases and J 0 bases, leaving 10 bases between the germline ends. Germline values: CDR1 SGHNT, CDR2 YYREEE (reference sequence). There are 14 residues in the CDR3. CDR3 loop: CASSPRGTNYGYTF. The CDR3 DNA follows: TGTGCCAGCAGCCCCAGGGGTACTAACTATGGCTACACCTTC.

The rearrangement links TRBV5-5 to TRBJ2-2; D not certain. V was pared by 5 bases and J by 0 bases, with 8 bases between. CDR1 and CDR2 (germline): SGHKS, YYEKEE (reference sequence). This CDR3 has 14 residues. CDR3 amino acids: CASRSTPNTGELFF. DNA of the CDR3: TGTGCCAGCAGATCTACCCCGAACACCGGGGAGCTGTTTTTT.

This clone was counted between two and nine times. This CDR3 is CASSLRGQGIEGNQPQHF. Written as DNA, the CDR3 is TGTGCCAGCAGTTTGAGGGGACAGGGGATCGAAGGCAATCAGCCCCAGCATTTT. The chain employs TRBV28 and TRBJ1-5; 10 nucleotides agree with TRBD1. Germline V gene data show CDR1 as MDHEN and CDR2 as SYDVKM. With 3 bases clipped from V and 2 bases from J, the junction kept 10 bases outside the gene matches. The length of the CDR3 is 18 residues.